This T cell receptor (beta chain) was identified during a study of PD-1 blockade in classical Hodgkin lymphoma. The study's findings and limits: Healthy donors reportedly exceeded newly diagnosed patients in baseline TCR diversity. Nivolumab initiated under 1 year post-ASCT led to patient exclusion.

Time point denoted: cycle 4 day 1 (C4D1), after five to seven weeks of nivolumab. In every patient, relapse followed autologous stem cell transplantation, while exposure to brentuximab vedotin differed. The CDR3 sequence is 14 residues long. V was pared by 3 bases and J by 7 bases, with 16 bases between. Germline V lookup: CDR1 GTSNPN, CDR2 SVGIG (reference sequence). Clones were sequenced by immunoSEQ multiplex PCR, and TCRdb holds only the in-frame ones, with some missing. The repertoire includes around 25,000 clones, less than 75% of them detected once, and roughly 30% sits in the top ten. In regard to this clone: Antigen: not known.

The sequence was collected from a human donor with classical Hodgkin lymphoma. V and J are TRBV30 and TRBJ2-1; D might be TRBD1 or TRBD2, each matching 5 bases. This material consisted of peripheral blood mononuclear cells (PBMCs), taken before the fourth cycle of nivolumab. CDR3 sequence (DNA): TGTGCCTGGAGGGGGGTGAGCCGGCGTAATGAGCAGTTCTTC. It codes for CAWRGVSRRNEQFF.